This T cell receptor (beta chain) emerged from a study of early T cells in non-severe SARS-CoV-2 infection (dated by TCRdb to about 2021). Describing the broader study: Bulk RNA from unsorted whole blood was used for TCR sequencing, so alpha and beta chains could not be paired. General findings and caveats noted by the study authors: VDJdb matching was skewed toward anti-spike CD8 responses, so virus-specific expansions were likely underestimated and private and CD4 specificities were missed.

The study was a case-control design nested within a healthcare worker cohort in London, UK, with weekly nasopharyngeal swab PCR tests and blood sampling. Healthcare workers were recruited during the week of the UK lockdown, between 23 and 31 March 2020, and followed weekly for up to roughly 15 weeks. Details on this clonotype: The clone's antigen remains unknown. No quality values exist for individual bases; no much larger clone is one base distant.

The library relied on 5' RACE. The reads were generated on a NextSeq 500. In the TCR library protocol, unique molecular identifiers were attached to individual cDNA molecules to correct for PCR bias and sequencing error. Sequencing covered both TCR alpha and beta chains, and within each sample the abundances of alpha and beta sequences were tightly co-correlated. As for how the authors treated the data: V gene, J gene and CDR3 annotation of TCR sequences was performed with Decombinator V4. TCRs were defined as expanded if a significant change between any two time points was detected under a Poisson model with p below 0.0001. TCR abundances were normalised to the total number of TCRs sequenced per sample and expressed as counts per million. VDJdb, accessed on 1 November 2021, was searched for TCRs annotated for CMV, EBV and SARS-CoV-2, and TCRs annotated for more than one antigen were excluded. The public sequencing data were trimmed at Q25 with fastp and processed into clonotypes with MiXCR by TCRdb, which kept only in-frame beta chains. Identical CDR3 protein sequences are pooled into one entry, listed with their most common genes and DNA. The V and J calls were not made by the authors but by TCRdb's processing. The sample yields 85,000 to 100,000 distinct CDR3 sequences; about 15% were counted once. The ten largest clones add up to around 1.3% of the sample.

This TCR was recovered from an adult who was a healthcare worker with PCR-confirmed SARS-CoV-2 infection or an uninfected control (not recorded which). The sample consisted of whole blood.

The DNA reads as follows: TGTGCTAGTGGTTCCCCACTTCCTTCGGCACTAGCGGGGAGAACGTTGGGTTCTACGCAGTATTTT. Translated, it gives CASGSPLPSALAGRTLGSTQYF. Here the chain combines TRBV12-5 and TRBJ2-3, and 10 junction bases match TRBD2. V loses 4 bases at its end and J loses 8 bases; junction bases beyond the gene matches: 30. Spanning cysteine to phenylalanine, the CDR3 consists of 22 amino acids. The kept DNA is CDR3 alone, 66 bases in frame from the first base. CDR1 LGHNT and CDR2 FRNRAP are derived from the germline V gene.